This T cell receptor beta chain originates from a study of shared clonotypes between healthy human individuals. Trimming cost V 3 bases and J 8 bases; bases outside gene matches: 8. This CDR3 has 15 residues. Germline assignment: CDR1 KGHSH and CDR2 LQKENI. CD45RA+ naive and CD45RA-negative memory subsets were separated from CD4+ cells. Deep level was the assay's run setting. The data were produced by immunoSEQ multiplex PCR, yet TCRdb's version contains in-frame clones alone and is incomplete. Altogether 500,000 or so clones are present, about 96% being singletons, with the ten largest covering about 0.06%.

This TCR was sampled from a woman aged 25 to 45 in good health. The chain carries TRBV18 and TRBJ1-2; 11 nucleotides line up with TRBD1. Material for sequencing was naive CD4+ T cells sorted from blood. Described subset: CD45RA+ positively selected. This chain's CDR3 is CASSPRDRGVEGYTF. CDR3 in DNA: TGTGCCAGCTCACCCCGGGACAGGGGGGTTGAGGGCTACACCTTC.